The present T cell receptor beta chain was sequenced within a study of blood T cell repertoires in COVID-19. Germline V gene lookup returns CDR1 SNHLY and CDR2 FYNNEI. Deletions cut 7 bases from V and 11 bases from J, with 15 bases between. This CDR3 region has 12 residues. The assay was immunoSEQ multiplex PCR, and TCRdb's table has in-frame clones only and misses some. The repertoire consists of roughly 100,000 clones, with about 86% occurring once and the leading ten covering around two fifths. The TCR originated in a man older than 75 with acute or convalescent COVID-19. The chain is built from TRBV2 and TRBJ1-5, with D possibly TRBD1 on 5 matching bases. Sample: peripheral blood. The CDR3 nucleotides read TGTGCCAGCAAAAACCAGGGAACAGCCCAGCATTTT. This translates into CASKNQGTAQHF. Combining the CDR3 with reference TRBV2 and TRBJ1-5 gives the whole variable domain EPEVTQTPSHQVTQMGQEVILRCVPISNHLYFYWYRQILGQKVEFLVSFYNNEISEKSEIFDDQFSVERPDGSNFTLKIRSTKLEDSAMYFCASKNQGTAQHFGDGTRLSIL.